The text below deals with one T cell receptor (beta chain). Its antigen is undetermined. Data came from immunoSEQ multiplex PCR; TCRdb stores just in-frame clones and leaves some out. This table holds 300,000 to 400,000 clones, roughly 88% found once. The data derive from a study of cytomegalovirus exposure and HLA in healthy donors. For the study at large: The 120 validation repertoires were produced on the same platform as the 670 or so repertoires of the first cohort. This was reported in a later analysis.

Study results and limitations: In vitro checks showed that three CMV-associated chains really do target CMV antigens.

Trimming cost V 5 bases and J 1 base; bases outside gene matches: 5. The V gene's germline CDR1 is MNHNY and CDR2 SVGAGI (reference sequence). The CDR3 length is 15 residues. Material for sequencing was PBMCs. The sequence derives from a woman aged 18-30 years in good health and CMV-seronegative. The chain couples TRBV6-6 to TRBJ2-7, with 10 bases lining up with TRBD2. DNA of the CDR3: TGTGCCAGCAGTCCCCGACTAGCGGGTTCCTACGAGCAGTACTTC. It encodes CASSPRLAGSYEQYF.